This passage covers 21 T cell receptor beta chains from one sample sequenced in a study of T cell repertoires in cytomegalovirus infection. TCRdb passed the reads through MiXCR, listing each CDR3 protein once. The table lists roughly 320,000 distinct CDR3 sequences, over 7.5% of them singletons, with around 4.1% in the top ten. Sequenced material: PBMCs. The receptors were sampled from a human donor in good health (CMV status not recorded). Some clones in this sample may be carry-over from other donors' samples.

This clonotype was observed a few times. The J gene is TRBJ2-7, the V gene TRBV4-1; D unresolved. Germline values: CDR1 MGHRA, CDR2 YSYEKL. V was shortened by 2 bases and J by 4 bases, with 9 bases between the two germline ends. There are 13 residues in the CDR3. The CDR3 DNA reads as TGCGCCAGCAGCCAATCGTCCAGTTACGAGCAGTACTTC. This sequence encodes CASSQSSSYEQYF.

The chain uses TRBV2 and TRBJ1-6; unclear D gene. Germline lookup yields CDR1 SNHLY and CDR2 FYNNEI. V lost 8 bases and J 7 bases, leaving 15 bases between the germline ends. This CDR3 region has 14 residues. This chain's CDR3 is CASLKENRNSPLHF. The CDR3 nucleotides read TGTGCCAGCCTGAAGGAAAACCGAAATTCACCCCTCCACTTT.

V usage is TRBV5-6 and J usage is TRBJ1-4; no firm D call. The CDR3 is made up of 16 amino acids. Per germline, CDR1 SGHDT and CDR2 YYEEEE. V was shortened by 0 bases and J by 5 bases, with 14 bases between the two germline ends. The CDR3 here is CASSLEGRTLNEKLFF. CDR3 bases: TGTGCCAGCAGCTTGGAGGGCAGGACTCTAAATGAAAAACTGTTTTTT. Filled out from reference TRBV5-6 and TRBJ1-4, the complete variable domain reads DAGVTQSPTHLIKTRGQQVTLRCSPKSGHDTVSWYQQALGQGPQFIFQYYEEEERQRGNFPDRFSGHQFPNYSSELNVNALLLGDSALYLCASSLEGRTLNEKLFFGSGTQLSVL.

This clonotype came up many times. The V call is TRBV7-2, the J call TRBJ1-3; no firm D call. Germline V CDR1 and CDR2: SGHTA, FQGNSA. V dropped 2 bases and J dropped 0 bases, with 11 bases sitting between them. The CDR3 extends over 16 amino acids. The CDR3 loop is CASSLLSGNSGNTIYF. CDR3 DNA sequence: TGTGCCAGCAGCTTATTATCCGGGAACTCTGGAAACACCATATATTTT.

This clonotype was observed at least ten times. This chain links TRBV20-1 with TRBJ2-1, with a weak D call TRBD1 (6 bases). CDR1 and CDR2 from the germline V gene are DFQATT and SNEGSKA (reference sequence). V was trimmed by 7 bases and J by 7 bases, leaving 11 bases between them. The CDR3 consists of 11 residues. In DNA form, the CDR3 reads TGCAGTGTGCACAGGGCGAATGAGCAGTTCTTC. This translates into CSVHRANEQFF.

CDR3 region: CASTKLHGGHSYEQYF. CDR3 sequence (DNA): TGTGCCAGCACCAAACTCCACGGGGGGCACTCCTACGAGCAGTACTTC. J is TRBJ2-7 and V is TRBV6-2 or TRBV6-3; weak D call: TRBD2 (7 bases). This CDR3 spans 16 amino acids. The germline gives CDR1 MNHEY, CDR2 SVGEGT. Trimming cost V 7 bases and J 0 bases, with 19 bases left between them.

The table lists this clonotype with many counts. The chain uses TRBV11-2 and TRBJ1-2, with a weak D call TRBD1 (6 bases). CDR3 size: 17 residues. V lost 5 bases and J 2 bases, leaving 21 bases between the germline ends. Germline CDR1 is SGHAT and CDR2 is FQNNGV. The CDR3 loop is CASSPPLGQPGNYGYTF. In DNA form, the CDR3 reads TGTGCCAGCAGCCCACCCCTAGGACAGCCGGGCAACTATGGCTACACCTTC.

V gene TRBV25-1 combines with J gene TRBJ1-1; D is ambiguous. CDR1 is MGHDK and CDR2 is SYGVNS in the germline V gene. The CDR3 has 14 residues. Trimming removed 6 bases from V and 6 bases from J, with 17 bases in between. The CDR3 DNA sequence: TGTGCCAGCAGGGGTAAGGGTCCTTGGGCTGAAGCTTTCTTT. Translated: CASRGKGPWAEAFF.

This clonotype was detected many times. CDR3: CASSKPPSYNEQFF. In nucleotides, the CDR3 is TGTGCCAGCAGCAAGCCTCCTTCGTACAATGAGCAGTTCTTC. The rearrangement links TRBV7-8 to TRBJ2-1; D is undetermined. CDR1 is SGHVS, CDR2 FQNEAQ, per germline. V gave up 5 bases and J gave up 4 bases, with 12 bases separating them. The CDR3 extends over 14 amino acids.

The V gene is TRBV10-3, the J gene TRBJ2-1; TRBD2 matches 7 bases. This CDR3 has 15 residues. In germline, CDR1 is ENHRY, CDR2 SYGVKD. V was pared by 3 bases and J by 3 bases, with 5 bases of the junction left unmatched. CDR3 sequence: CAISEGGRDYNEQFF. The CDR3 DNA is TGTGCCATCAGTGAAGGCGGGAGAGACTACAATGAGCAGTTCTTC.

This clonotype was detected many times. V usage is TRBV7-2 and J usage is TRBJ2-3; the match to TRBD2 covers 14 bases. Trimming at V came to 6 bases and at J to 1 base, leaving 9 bases not matched to a gene. CDR1 SGHTA and CDR2 FQGNSA come from the germline V gene. The CDR3 length is 18 residues. The CDR3 reads CASSLTSGRAIGTDTQYF. The CDR3 DNA sequence: TGTGCCAGCAGTTTGACTAGCGGGAGGGCCATAGGCACAGATACGCAGTATTTT. The variable domain in full, with the rest retrieved from reference TRBV7-2 and TRBJ2-3, is GAGVSQSPSNKVTEKGKDVELRCDPISGHTALYWYRQSLGQGLEFLIYFQGNSAPDKSGLPSDRFSAERTGGSVSTLTIQRTQQEDSAVYLCASSLTSGRAIGTDTQYFGPGTRLTVL.

This chain uses TRBV4-2 with TRBJ2-1; 9 nucleotides agree with TRBD2. The germline gives CDR1 LGHNA, CDR2 YNFKEQ. The CDR3 is 16 residues long. Germline trimming cut 4 bases from V and 3 bases from J; bases unmatched to any gene: 7. CDR3 in amino acids: CASSRRLAEIYNEQFF. The CDR3 region has the DNA TGTGCCAGCAGCCGTCGACTAGCGGAGATCTACAATGAGCAGTTCTTC.

This clonotype has just a few counts. CDR3 nucleotide sequence: TGTGCCAGCAGCCAAGATAACAGCGGCAGGGATAGGTACGAGCAGTACTTC. Translating gives CASSQDNSGRDRYEQYF. This rearrangement joins TRBV4-2 to TRBJ2-7, with D perhaps TRBD1 or TRBD2 (5 bases each). The CDR3 extends over 17 amino acids. CDR1 and CDR2 (germline): LGHNA, YNFKEQ. Trimming took 0 bases from V and 4 from J, leaving 19 bases between them.

V and J are TRBV7-2 and TRBJ2-3, with a possible D match to TRBD2 (6 bases). Germline V lookup: CDR1 SGHTA, CDR2 FQGNSA. V was trimmed by 8 bases and J by 2 bases, leaving 20 bases between them. The CDR3 has 16 residues. The chain's CDR3 is CASGRQNQVATDTQYF. CDR3 nucleotides: TGTGCCAGCGGGAGGCAGAACCAAGTGGCCACAGATACGCAGTATTTT.

This clonotype was counted only a few times. V is TRBV7-2 and J is TRBJ2-5; D is uncertain. The CDR3 has 14 residues. V was pared by 2 bases and J by 5 bases, with 12 bases between. CDR1 SGHTA and CDR2 FQGNSA come from the germline V gene. The CDR3 loop is CASSLFPSYETQYF. CDR3 nucleotide sequence: TGTGCCAGCAGCTTATTTCCTTCGTATGAGACCCAGTACTTC.

This clonotype was recorded a few times. The chain joins TRBV27 to TRBJ2-3; TRBD2 aligns across 9 bases. Germline assignment: CDR1 MNHEY and CDR2 SMNVEV (reference sequence). The trim removed 5 bases at V and 4 bases at J, leaving 4 bases unmatched. The CDR3 is made up of 14 amino acids. The CDR3 nucleotides are TGTGCCAGCAGTAATAGCGGGAGTCCAGATACGCAGTATTTT. It is translated as CASSNSGSPDTQYF.

In this sample, this clonotype turned up many times. The CDR3 spells CASSLTGKNTEAFF. The CDR3 DNA sequence: TGTGCCAGCAGTCTGACAGGGAAGAACACTGAAGCTTTCTTT. V is TRBV12-3 or TRBV12-4 and J is TRBJ1-1; 7 bases agree with TRBD1. V lost 5 bases and J lost 1; bases outside the gene matches: 4. CDR3 length: 14 residues.

The chain is built from TRBV12-3 or TRBV12-4 and TRBJ1-2; no reliable D call. Trimming took 5 bases from V and 0 from J, leaving 13 bases between them. The CDR3 spans 15 residues. The DNA for the CDR3 is TGTGCCAGCAGTCTTTCCTCCGGGACTAACTATGGCTACACCTTC. Translation gives CASSLSSGTNYGYTF.

This clonotype was observed a handful of times. The J gene is TRBJ2-1, the V gene TRBV12-3 or TRBV12-4, with D tentatively TRBD1 or TRBD2 (5 bases each). The V end was cut by 6 bases, the J end by 5 bases, with 8 bases between. The CDR3 is 12 residues long. DNA for the CDR3: TGTGCCAGCAGCCCGGGACACAATGAGCAGTTCTTC. It is translated as CASSPGHNEQFF.

V and J are TRBV28 and TRBJ1-2; the D gene is possibly TRBD1 (5 bases). Germline lookup yields CDR1 MDHEN and CDR2 SYDVKM. Between the trimmed V and J ends, which lost 6 bases and 4 bases, there was a span of 21 bases. This CDR3 is 16 amino acids long. The CDR3 reads CASSSGRSGGGYGYTF. CDR3 bases: TGTGCCAGCAGCTCGGGACGTTCGGGGGGGGGCTATGGCTACACCTTC.

This chain links TRBV4-2 with TRBJ2-5; D gene ambiguous. V was shortened by 0 bases and J by 5 bases, with 13 bases between the two germline ends. CDR1 and CDR2 (germline): LGHNA, YNFKEQ. The CDR3 totals 15 residues. CDR3: CASSQDPARFETQYF. The CDR3 DNA reads as TGTGCCAGCAGCCAAGACCCCGCCAGGTTTGAGACCCAGTACTTC.